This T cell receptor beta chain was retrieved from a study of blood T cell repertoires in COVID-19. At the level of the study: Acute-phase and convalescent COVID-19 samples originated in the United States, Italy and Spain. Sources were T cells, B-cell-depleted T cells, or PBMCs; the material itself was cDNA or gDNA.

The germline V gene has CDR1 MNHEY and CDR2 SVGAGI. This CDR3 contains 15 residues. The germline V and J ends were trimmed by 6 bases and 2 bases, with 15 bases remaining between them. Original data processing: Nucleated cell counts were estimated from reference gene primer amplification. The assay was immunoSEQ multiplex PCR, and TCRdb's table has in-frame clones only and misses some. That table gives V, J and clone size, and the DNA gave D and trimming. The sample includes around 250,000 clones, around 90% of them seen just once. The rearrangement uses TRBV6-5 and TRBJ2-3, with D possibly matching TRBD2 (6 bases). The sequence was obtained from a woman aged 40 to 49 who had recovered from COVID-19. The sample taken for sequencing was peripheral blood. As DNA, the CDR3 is TGTGCCAGCAGACCCGGGGGAGGAATCACAGATACGCAGTATTTT. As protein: CASRPGGGITDTQYF.